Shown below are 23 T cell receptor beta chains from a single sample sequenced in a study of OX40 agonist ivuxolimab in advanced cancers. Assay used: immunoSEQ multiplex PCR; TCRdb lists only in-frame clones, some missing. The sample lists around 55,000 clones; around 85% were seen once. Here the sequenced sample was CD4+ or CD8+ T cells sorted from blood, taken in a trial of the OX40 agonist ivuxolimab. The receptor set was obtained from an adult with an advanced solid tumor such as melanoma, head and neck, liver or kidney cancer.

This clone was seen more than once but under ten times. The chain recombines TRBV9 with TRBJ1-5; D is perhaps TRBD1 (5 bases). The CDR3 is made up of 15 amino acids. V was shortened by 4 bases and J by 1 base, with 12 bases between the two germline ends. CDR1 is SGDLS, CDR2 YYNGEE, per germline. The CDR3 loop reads CASSRDSRSNQPQHF. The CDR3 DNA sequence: TGTGCCAGCAGCCGAGACAGTCGCAGCAATCAGCCCCAGCATTTT.

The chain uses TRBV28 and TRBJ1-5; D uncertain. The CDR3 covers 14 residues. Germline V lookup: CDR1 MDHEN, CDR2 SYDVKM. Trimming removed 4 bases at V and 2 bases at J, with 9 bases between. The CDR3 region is CASSSTWGNQPQHF. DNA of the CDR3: TGTGCCAGCAGTTCGACATGGGGCAATCAGCCCCAGCATTTT. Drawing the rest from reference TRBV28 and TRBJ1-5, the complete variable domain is DVKVTQSSRYLVKRTGEKVFLECVQDMDHENMFWYRQDPGLGLRLIYFSYDVKMKEKGDIPEGYSVSREKKERFSLILESASTNQTSMYLCASSSTWGNQPQHFGDGTRLSIL.

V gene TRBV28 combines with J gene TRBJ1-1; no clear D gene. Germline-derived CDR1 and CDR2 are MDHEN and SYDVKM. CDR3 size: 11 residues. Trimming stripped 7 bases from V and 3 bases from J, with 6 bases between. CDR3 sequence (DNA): TGTGCCAGCACCCAGGACACTGAAGCTTTCTTT. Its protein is CASTQDTEAFF.

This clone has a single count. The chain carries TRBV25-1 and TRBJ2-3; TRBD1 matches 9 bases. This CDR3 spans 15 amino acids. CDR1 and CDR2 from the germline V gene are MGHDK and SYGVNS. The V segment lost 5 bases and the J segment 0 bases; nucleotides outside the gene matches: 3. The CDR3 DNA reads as TGTGCCAGCAGTAAGGGACAGGGTAGCACAGATACGCAGTATTTT. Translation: CASSKGQGSTDTQYF.

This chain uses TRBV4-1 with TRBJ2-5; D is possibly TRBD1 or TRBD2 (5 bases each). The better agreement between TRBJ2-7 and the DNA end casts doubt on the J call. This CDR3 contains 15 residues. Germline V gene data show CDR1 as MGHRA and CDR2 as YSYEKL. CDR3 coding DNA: TGCGCCAGCAGCCAGGAACCGGGACCGACCTACGAGCAGTACTTC. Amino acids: CASSQEPGPTYEQYF.

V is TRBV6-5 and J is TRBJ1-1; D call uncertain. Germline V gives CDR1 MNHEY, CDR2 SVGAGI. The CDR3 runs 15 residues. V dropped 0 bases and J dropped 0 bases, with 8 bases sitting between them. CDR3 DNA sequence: TGTGCCAGCAGTTACTCGGCAGACATGAACACTGAAGCTTTCTTT. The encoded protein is CASSYSADMNTEAFF.

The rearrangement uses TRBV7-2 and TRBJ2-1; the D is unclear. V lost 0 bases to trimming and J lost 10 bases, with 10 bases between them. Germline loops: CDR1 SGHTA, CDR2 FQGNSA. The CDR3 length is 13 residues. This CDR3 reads CASSLASPLEQFF. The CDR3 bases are TGTGCCAGCAGCTTAGCGAGCCCACTCGAGCAGTTCTTC.

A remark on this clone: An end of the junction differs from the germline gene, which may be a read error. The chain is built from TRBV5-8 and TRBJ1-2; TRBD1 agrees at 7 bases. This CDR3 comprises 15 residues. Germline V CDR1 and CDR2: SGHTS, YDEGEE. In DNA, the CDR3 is TGTGCCAGCAGCTTGCGTGCGGGACAGAACTATGGCTGCACCTTC. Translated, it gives CASSLRAGQNYGCTF. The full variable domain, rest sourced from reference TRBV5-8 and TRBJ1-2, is EAGVTQSPTHLIKTRGQQATLRCSPISGHTSVYWYQQALGLGLQFLLWYDEGEERNRGNFPPRFSGRQFPNYSSELNVNALELEDSALYLCASSLRAGQNYGCTFGSGTRLTVV.

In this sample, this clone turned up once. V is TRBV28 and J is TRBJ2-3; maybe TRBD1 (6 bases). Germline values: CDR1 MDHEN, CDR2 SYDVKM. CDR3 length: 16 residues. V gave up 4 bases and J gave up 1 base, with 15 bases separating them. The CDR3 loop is CASSSLGGSGTDTQYF. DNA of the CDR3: TGTGCCAGCAGTTCTCTAGGGGGTTCCGGCACAGATACGCAGTATTTT.

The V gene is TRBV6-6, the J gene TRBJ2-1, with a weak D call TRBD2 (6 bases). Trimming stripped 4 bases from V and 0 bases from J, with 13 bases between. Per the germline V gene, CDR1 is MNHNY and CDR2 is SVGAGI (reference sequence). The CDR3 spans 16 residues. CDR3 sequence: CASSLTRGSSYNEQFF. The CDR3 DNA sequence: TGTGCCAGCAGTTTAACGCGGGGAAGCTCCTACAATGAGCAGTTCTTC.

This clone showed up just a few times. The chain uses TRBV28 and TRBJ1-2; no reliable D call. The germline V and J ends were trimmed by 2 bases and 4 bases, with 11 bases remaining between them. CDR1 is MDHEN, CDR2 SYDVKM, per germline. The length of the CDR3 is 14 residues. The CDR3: CASSLGGNLYGYTF. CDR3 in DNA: TGTGCCAGCAGTTTAGGAGGGAACCTCTATGGCTACACCTTC.

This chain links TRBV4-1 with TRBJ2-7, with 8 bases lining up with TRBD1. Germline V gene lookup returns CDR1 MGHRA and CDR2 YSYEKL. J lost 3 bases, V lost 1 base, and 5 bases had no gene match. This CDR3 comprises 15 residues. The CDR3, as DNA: TGCGCCAGCAGCCAAGTAGATGGACAGGGCTACGAGCAGTACTTC. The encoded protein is CASSQVDGQGYEQYF.

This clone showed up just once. DNA of the CDR3: TGTGCCAGCAGTTCAACTAGCGGCCCGGAAAAATCCTACAATGAGCAGTTCTTC. Translation: CASSSTSGPEKSYNEQFF. V usage is TRBV28 and J usage is TRBJ2-1, with TRBD2 matching 8 bases. The trim removed 4 bases at V and 1 base at J, leaving 12 bases unmatched. This CDR3 region has 18 residues. Germline V gives CDR1 MDHEN, CDR2 SYDVKM.

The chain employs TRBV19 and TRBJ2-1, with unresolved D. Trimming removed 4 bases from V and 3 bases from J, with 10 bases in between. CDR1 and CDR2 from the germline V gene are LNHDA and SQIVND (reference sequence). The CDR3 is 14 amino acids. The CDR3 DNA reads TGTGCCAGTAGTAGCTTGGCACGCTACAATGAGCAGTTCTTC. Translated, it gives CASSSLARYNEQFF.

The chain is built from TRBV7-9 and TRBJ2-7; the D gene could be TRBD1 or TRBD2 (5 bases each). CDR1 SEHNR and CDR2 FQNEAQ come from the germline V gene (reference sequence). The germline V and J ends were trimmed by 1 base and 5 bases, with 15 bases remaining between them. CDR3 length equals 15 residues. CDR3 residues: CASSLEGRAFNEQYF. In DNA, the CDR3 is TGTGCCAGCAGCTTAGAGGGGCGGGCCTTCAACGAGCAGTACTTC.

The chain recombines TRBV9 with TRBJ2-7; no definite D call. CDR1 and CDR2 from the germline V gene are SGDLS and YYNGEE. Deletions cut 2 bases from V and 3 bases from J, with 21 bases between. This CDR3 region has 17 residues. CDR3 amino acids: CASSVTAGPILVYEQYF. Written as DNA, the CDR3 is TGTGCCAGCAGCGTCACCGCCGGGCCCATTCTGGTCTACGAGCAGTACTTC.

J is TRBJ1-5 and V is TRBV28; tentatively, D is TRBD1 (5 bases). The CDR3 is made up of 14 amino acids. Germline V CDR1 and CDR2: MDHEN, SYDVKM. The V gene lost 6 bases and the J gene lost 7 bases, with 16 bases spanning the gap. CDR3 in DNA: TGTGCCAGCAGCCGAGCCAGGGTTGGGCAGCCCCAGCATTTT. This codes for CASSRARVGQPQHF. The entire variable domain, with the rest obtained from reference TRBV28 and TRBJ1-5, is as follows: DVKVTQSSRYLVKRTGEKVFLECVQDMDHENMFWYRQDPGLGLRLIYFSYDVKMKEKGDIPEGYSVSREKKERFSLILESASTNQTSMYLCASSRARVGQPQHFGDGTRLSIL.

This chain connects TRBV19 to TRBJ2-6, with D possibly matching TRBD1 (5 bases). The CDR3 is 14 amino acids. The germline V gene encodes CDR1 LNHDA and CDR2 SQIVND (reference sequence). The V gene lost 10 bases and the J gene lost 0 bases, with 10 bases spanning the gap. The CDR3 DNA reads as TGTGCCACCAAGGACATCTCTGGGGCCAACGTCCTGACTTTC. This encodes CATKDISGANVLTF.

The DNA for the CDR3 is TGTGCCAGCAGCCCGGGCAATGAGCAGTTCTTC. It yields the protein CASSPGNEQFF. The V gene is TRBV7-6, the J gene TRBJ2-1; D unclear. Germline V gene sequence: CDR1 SGHVS, CDR2 FNYEAQ. CDR3 length equals 11 residues. Trimming took off 5 bases at V and 6 bases at J, with 5 bases between the two ends.

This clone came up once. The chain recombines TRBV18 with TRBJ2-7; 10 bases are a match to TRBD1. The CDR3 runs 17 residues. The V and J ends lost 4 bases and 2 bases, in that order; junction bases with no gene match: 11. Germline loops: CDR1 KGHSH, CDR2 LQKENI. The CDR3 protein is CASSRPIGTGDAYEQYF. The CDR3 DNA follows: TGTGCCAGCTCACGACCGATCGGGACAGGGGACGCCTACGAGCAGTACTTC.

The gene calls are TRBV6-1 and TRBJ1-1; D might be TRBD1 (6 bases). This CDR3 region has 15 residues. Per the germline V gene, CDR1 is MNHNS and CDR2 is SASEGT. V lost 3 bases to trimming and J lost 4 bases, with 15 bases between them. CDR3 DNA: TGTGCCAGCAGTGAGGCGGGACATAGAGGCACTGAAGCTTTCTTT. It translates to CASSEAGHRGTEAFF.

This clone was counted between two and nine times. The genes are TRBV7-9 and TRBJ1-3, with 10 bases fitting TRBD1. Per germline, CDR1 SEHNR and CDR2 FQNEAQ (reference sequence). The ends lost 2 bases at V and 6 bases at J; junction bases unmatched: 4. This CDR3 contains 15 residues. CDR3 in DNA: TGTGCCAGCAGCTTATTCGGGACAGGGGAAAACACCATATATTTT. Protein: CASSLFGTGENTIYF. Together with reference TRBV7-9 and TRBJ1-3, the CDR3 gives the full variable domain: DTGVSQNPRHKITKRGQNVTFRCDPISEHNRLYWYRQTLGQGPEFLTYFQNEAQLEKSRLLSDRFSAERPKGSFSTLEIQRTEQGDSAMYLCASSLFGTGENTIYFGEGSWLTVV.

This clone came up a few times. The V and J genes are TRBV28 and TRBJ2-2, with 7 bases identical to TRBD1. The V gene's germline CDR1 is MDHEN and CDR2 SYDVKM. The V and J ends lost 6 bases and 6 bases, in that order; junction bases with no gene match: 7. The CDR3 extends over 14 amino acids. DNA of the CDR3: TGTGCCAGCAGGGTAGACAGGGTCTCCGGGGAGCTGTTTTTT. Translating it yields CASRVDRVSGELFF. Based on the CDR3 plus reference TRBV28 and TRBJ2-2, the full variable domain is DVKVTQSSRYLVKRTGEKVFLECVQDMDHENMFWYRQDPGLGLRLIYFSYDVKMKEKGDIPEGYSVSREKKERFSLILESASTNQTSMYLCASRVDRVSGELFFGEGSRLTVL.